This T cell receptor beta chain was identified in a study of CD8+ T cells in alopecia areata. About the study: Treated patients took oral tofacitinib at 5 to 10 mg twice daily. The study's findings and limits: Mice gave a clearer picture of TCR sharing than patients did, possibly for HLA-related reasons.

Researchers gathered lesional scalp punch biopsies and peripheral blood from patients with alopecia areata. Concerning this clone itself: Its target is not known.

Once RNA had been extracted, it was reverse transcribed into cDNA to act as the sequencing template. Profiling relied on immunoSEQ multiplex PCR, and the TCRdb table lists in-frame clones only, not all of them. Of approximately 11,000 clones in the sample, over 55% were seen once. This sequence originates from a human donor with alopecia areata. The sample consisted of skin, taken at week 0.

The CDR3 loop is CASRGSKAGYTF. CDR3 nucleotide sequence: TGTGCCAGCAGGGGGTCGAAGGCTGGCTACACCTTC. The genes are TRBV6-5 and TRBJ1-2, with D unclear. Per germline, CDR1 MNHEY and CDR2 SVGAGI. The ends were cut back, 6 bases at V and 7 bases at J, with 12 bases in the middle. This CDR3 region has 12 residues.